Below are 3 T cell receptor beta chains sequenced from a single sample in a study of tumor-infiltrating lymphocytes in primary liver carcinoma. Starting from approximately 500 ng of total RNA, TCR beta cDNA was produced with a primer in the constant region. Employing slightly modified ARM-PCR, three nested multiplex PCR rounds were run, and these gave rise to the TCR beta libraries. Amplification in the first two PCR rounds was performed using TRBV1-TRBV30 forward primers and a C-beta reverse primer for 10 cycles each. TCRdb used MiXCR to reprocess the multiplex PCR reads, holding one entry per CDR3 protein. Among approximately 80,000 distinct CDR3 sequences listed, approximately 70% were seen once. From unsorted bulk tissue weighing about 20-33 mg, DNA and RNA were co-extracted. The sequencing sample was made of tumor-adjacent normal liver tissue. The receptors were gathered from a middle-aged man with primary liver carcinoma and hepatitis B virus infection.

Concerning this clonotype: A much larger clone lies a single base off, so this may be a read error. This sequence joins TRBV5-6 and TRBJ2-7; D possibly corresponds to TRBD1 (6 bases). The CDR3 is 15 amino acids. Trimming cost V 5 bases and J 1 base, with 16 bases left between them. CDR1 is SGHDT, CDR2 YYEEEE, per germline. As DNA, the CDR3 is TGTGCCAGCAGTGGGACATGGATCGGGTCCTACGAGCAGTACTTC. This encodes CASSGTWIGSYEQYF. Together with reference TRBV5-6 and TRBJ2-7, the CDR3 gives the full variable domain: DAGVTQSPTHLIKTRGQQVTLRCSPKSGHDTVSWYQQALGQGPQFIFQYYEEEERQRGNFPDRFSGHQFPNYSSELNVNALLLGDSALYLCASSGTWIGSYEQYFGPGTRLTVT.

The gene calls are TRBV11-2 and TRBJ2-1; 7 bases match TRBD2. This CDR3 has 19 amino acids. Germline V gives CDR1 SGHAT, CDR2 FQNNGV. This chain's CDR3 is CASSLDGRFSGTFYNEQFF. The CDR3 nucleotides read TGTGCTAGTAGCTTAGATGGGCGATTCAGCGGGACCTTTTACAATGAGCAGTTCTTC.

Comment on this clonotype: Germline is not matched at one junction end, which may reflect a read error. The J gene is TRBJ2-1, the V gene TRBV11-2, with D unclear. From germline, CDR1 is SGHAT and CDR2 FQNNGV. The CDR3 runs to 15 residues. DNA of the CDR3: TGTGTCAGCAGCGACCCCCTGGGGTACCATAATGAGCAGTTCTTC. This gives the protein CVSSDPLGYHNEQFF.